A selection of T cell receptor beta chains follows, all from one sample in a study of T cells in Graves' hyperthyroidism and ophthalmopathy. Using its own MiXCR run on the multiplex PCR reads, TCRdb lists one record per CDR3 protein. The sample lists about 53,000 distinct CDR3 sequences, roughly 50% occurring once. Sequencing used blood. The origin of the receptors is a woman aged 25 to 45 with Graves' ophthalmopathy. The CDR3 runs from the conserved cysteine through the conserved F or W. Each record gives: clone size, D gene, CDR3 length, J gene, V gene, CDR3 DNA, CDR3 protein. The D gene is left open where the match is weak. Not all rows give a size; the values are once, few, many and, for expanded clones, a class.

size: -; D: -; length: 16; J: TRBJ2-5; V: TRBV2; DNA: TGTACCAGCCAGAAGGCTCCGGACGGAAGACAAGAGACCCAGTACTTC; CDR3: CTSQKAPDGRQETQYF
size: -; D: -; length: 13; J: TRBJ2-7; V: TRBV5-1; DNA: TGCGCCAGCAGCTTGGGGGGGACCTACGAGCAGTACTTC; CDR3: CASSLGGTYEQYF
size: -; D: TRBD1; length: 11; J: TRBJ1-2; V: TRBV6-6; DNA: TGTGCCAGCAGAAGGGACAGGGCTTTTACCTTC; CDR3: CASRRDRAFTF
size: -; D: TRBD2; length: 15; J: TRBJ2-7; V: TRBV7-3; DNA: TGTGCCAGCAGCTTATTAGCGGGAGCGTCGGTCGAGCAGTACTTC; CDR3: CASSLLAGASVEQYF
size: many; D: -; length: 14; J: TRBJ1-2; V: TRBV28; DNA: TGTGCCAGCAGTTTAGAAGCCCTAACCCGGAGCTACACCTTC; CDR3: CASSLEALTRSYTF
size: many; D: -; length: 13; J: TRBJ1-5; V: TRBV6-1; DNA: TGTGCCAGTGAGACGGATTTCAATCAGCCCCAGCATTTT; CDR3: CASETDFNQPQHF
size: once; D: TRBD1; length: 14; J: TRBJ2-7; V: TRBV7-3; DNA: TGTGCCAGCAGCCCCGGGACAGGGTACTACGAGCAGTACTTC; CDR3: CASSPGTGYYEQYF
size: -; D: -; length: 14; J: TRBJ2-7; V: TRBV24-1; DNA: TGTGCCACCAGTGTAGGGGGTATCCCCTACGAGCAGTACTTC; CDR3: CATSVGGIPYEQYF
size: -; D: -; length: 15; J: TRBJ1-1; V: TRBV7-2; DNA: TGTGCCAGCAGCCTTAGAAGGGGTGTTGACACTGAAGCTTTCTTT; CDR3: CASSLRRGVDTEAFF
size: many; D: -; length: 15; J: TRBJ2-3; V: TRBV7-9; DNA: TGTGCCAGCAGCTTCAGGACCACTAGCACAGATACGCAGTATTTT; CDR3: CASSFRTTSTDTQYF
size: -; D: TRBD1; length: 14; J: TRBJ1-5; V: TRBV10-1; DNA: TGCGCCAGCAGTGAGTCCTACAGGGGGAAGGATGAGCATTTT; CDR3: CASSESYRGKDEHF
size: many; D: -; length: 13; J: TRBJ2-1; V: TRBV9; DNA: TGTGCCAGCAGCACTAGCTCCTACAATGAGCAGTTCTTC; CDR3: CASSTSSYNEQFF